This T cell receptor beta chain emerged from a study of T cell repertoires in cytomegalovirus infection. Whole-study context: Indications came from public TCR beta signatures; they pointed to CMV infection and to a matching HLA type.

After removal of 3 bases from V and 5 bases from J, the junction contained 3 bases not matched to a gene. The CDR3 length is 14 residues. General observations from the study: Based on cumulative public TCR beta family frequency, carriers of CMV plus the relevant HLA were identified. The ex vivo response showed dominance by HLA-C-restricted CMV-specific TCR beta clonotypes.

TCRdb re-analysed the reads in MiXCR, keeping a single row per CDR3 protein. The data contain 100,000 to 120,000 distinct CDR3 sequences, more than 30% of them singletons. Concerning this clonotype: Its target is not known.

The TCR originated in a human donor in good health (CMV status not recorded). Some clones in this sample may be carry-over from other donors' samples. The sequencing used CD8+ T cells from cultured PBMCs, collected from culture after CMV antigen stimulation. The chain links TRBV12-3 or TRBV12-4 to TRBJ2-5, with 10 nucleotides matching TRBD1. The chain's CDR3 is CASSLTGGYETQYF. The CDR3 DNA reads as TGTGCCAGCAGTTTGACAGGGGGCTATGAGACCCAGTACTTC.